Listed below are T cell receptor beta chains from one sample, sequenced in a study of type 1 regulatory T cells. TCRdb re-derived calls from the reads in MiXCR, one entry per CDR3 protein. Of tens of thousands of distinct CDR3 sequences detected, about a fifth appear once; the ten largest clones hold less than 10%. No antigen is known for these receptors. Specimen: cultured type 1 regulatory T (Tr1) cells, either the whole culture or a sorted fraction (not recorded which). The origin of the receptors is a human donor in good health. Each CDR3 is given with its conserved first and last residue. The D gene is left open where the match is weak. Clone size is stated in some rows and not others, as once, few, many or a class when expanded.

V gene: TRBV5-6; J gene: TRBJ2-2; D gene: .; clone size: few; CDR3 DNA: TGTGCCAGCAGTTTGGGAAAGAACACCGGGGAGCTGTTTTTT; CDR3 protein: CASSLGKNTGELFF
V gene: TRBV12-3/TRBV12-4; J gene: TRBJ2-5; D gene: .; clone size: many; CDR3 DNA: TGTGCCAGCTCGCAGGATTTACGGGAGACCCAGTACTTC; CDR3 protein: CASSQDLRETQYF
V gene: TRBV7-3; J gene: TRBJ1-1; D gene: .; clone size: few; CDR3 DNA: TGTGCCAGCAGCACTGACAGTCTAGCGAACACTGAAGCTTTCTTT; CDR3 protein: CASSTDSLANTEAFF
V gene: TRBV5-1; J gene: TRBJ2-7; D gene: TRBD2; clone size: few; CDR3 DNA: TGCGCCAGCAGCTATTTTGAGGAGCGGGGACGTGAGCAGTACTTC; CDR3 protein: CASSYFEERGREQYF
V gene: TRBV4-2; J gene: TRBJ1-5; D gene: .; clone size: once; CDR3 DNA: TGTGCCAGCAGCCAAGACTCCTTAGCCGGGAATCAGCCCCAGCATTTT; CDR3 protein: CASSQDSLAGNQPQHF
V gene: TRBV20-1; J gene: TRBJ2-4; D gene: TRBD2; clone size: .; CDR3 DNA: TGCAGTGCCCGGGAGGGGGGCGGCAAAAACATTCAGTACTTC; CDR3 protein: CSAREGGGKNIQYF
V gene: TRBV5-6; J gene: TRBJ2-1; D gene: TRBD1; clone size: .; CDR3 DNA: TGTGCCAGCAGCTTCCTGACAGGGGGGAATGAGCAGTTCTTC; CDR3 protein: CASSFLTGGNEQFF
V gene: TRBV12-3/TRBV12-4; J gene: TRBJ2-5; D gene: .; clone size: few; CDR3 DNA: TGTGCCAGCAGTTTATATCAGGCGGGAGAGACCCAGTACTTC; CDR3 protein: CASSLYQAGETQYF
V gene: TRBV5-1; J gene: TRBJ2-7; D gene: .; clone size: .; CDR3 DNA: TGCGCCAGCAGCCTCTTGACGAGCACATCCTACGAGCAGTACTTC; CDR3 protein: CASSLLTSTSYEQYF
V gene: TRBV28; J gene: TRBJ2-7; D gene: TRBD2; clone size: few; CDR3 DNA: TGTGCCAGCTGGGCTAGCGGGAGGGCCCGACAGTACGAGCAGTACTTC; CDR3 protein: CASWASGRARQYEQYF
V gene: TRBV5-5; J gene: TRBJ1-2; D gene: .; clone size: once; CDR3 DNA: TGTGCCAGCAGCTGGGGACTGATCGATGGCTACACCTTC; CDR3 protein: CASSWGLIDGYTF
V gene: TRBV20-1; J gene: TRBJ2-3; D gene: .; clone size: many; CDR3 DNA: TGCAGTGCTAGTCCCCCAAGTGGGCGGCCACTCACAGATACGCAGTATTTT; CDR3 protein: CSASPPSGRPLTDTQYF
V gene: TRBV24-1; J gene: TRBJ1-5; D gene: .; clone size: .; CDR3 DNA: TGTGCCTCCTCGTACGGCAATCAGCCCCAGCATTTT; CDR3 protein: CASSYGNQPQHF
V gene: TRBV6-1; J gene: TRBJ2-5; D gene: TRBD2; clone size: few; CDR3 DNA: TGTGCCAGCAGTGAAGTAGGACGGACTAGAAGACGAGAGACCCAGTACTTC; CDR3 protein: CASSEVGRTRRRETQYF
V gene: TRBV5-1; J gene: TRBJ1-1; D gene: TRBD1; clone size: .; CDR3 DNA: TGCGCCAGCAGCCCTCGACAGGGCACAGTCACTGAAGCTTTCTTT; CDR3 protein: CASSPRQGTVTEAFF
V gene: TRBV20-1; J gene: TRBJ1-1; D gene: .; clone size: few; CDR3 DNA: TGCAGTGCTAGAGATCAGGGTTTGAACACTGAAGCTTTCTTT; CDR3 protein: CSARDQGLNTEAFF
V gene: TRBV9; J gene: TRBJ1-1; D gene: .; clone size: .; CDR3 DNA: TGTGCCAGCAGCACAAGAGGAGGGGCGGGAACTGAAGCTTTCTTT; CDR3 protein: CASSTRGGAGTEAFF
V gene: TRBV7-8; J gene: TRBJ2-3; D gene: .; clone size: many; CDR3 DNA: TGTGCCAGCAGCTTCGAACAATCCACAGATACGCAGTATTTT; CDR3 protein: CASSFEQSTDTQYF
V gene: TRBV20-1; J gene: TRBJ2-2; D gene: .; clone size: .; CDR3 DNA: TGCAGTGCTGGGGCTCGGGCCATAACTTCGAACACCGGGGAGCTGTTTTTT; CDR3 protein: CSAGARAITSNTGELFF
V gene: TRBV7-9; J gene: TRBJ2-5; D gene: TRBD1; clone size: few; CDR3 DNA: TGTGCCAGCAGCTTACAACCGACAGGGGAAGAGACCCAGTACTTC; CDR3 protein: CASSLQPTGEETQYF
V gene: TRBV5-1; J gene: TRBJ2-2; D gene: TRBD2; clone size: medium-sized; CDR3 DNA: TGCGCCAGCAGCTTGGCCCCCAGCGGGAGTGGCACCGGGGAGCTGTTTTTT; CDR3 protein: CASSLAPSGSGTGELFF
V gene: TRBV29-1; J gene: TRBJ1-2; D gene: TRBD1; clone size: .; CDR3 DNA: TGCAGCGTTGAGGACTGGACAGGGAACGGCTACACCTTC; CDR3 protein: CSVEDWTGNGYTF
V gene: TRBV5-5; J gene: TRBJ2-1; D gene: .; clone size: .; CDR3 DNA: TGTGCCAGCAGCTTGGGAGGAGGGGGAAACAATGAGCAGTTCTTC; CDR3 protein: CASSLGGGGNNEQFF
V gene: TRBV9; J gene: TRBJ1-2; D gene: TRBD1; clone size: many; CDR3 DNA: TGTGCCAGCAGCGTAGAGGGACAGGGTCCCTATGGCTACACCTTC; CDR3 protein: CASSVEGQGPYGYTF
V gene: TRBV18; J gene: TRBJ2-3; D gene: .; clone size: few; CDR3 DNA: TGTGCCAGCTCACCACTCGGGGGAAGCACAGATACGCAGTATTTT; CDR3 protein: CASSPLGGSTDTQYF
V gene: TRBV20-1; J gene: TRBJ2-5; D gene: TRBD1; clone size: .; CDR3 DNA: TGCAGCGCAAACAGGGGTTTCCAAGAGACCCAGTACTTC; CDR3 protein: CSANRGFQETQYF
V gene: TRBV29-1; J gene: TRBJ2-7; D gene: .; clone size: .; CDR3 DNA: TGCAGCGTTGAAAGGGACGGGACCTACGAGCAGTACTTC; CDR3 protein: CSVERDGTYEQYF
V gene: TRBV6-1; J gene: TRBJ1-2; D gene: .; clone size: .; CDR3 DNA: TGTGCCAGCAGTGAATCTGTGGATGGCTACACCTTC; CDR3 protein: CASSESVDGYTF
V gene: TRBV5-1; J gene: TRBJ2-7; D gene: .; clone size: few; CDR3 DNA: TGCGCCAGCAGCTACGGGTCGGGACTCCAAACAAACTACGAGCAGTACTTC; CDR3 protein: CASSYGSGLQTNYEQYF
V gene: TRBV12-3/TRBV12-4; J gene: TRBJ2-1; D gene: TRBD1; clone size: few; CDR3 DNA: TGTGCCAGCAGTCCTTGGACAGGGACCAATGAGCAGTTCTTC; CDR3 protein: CASSPWTGTNEQFF
V gene: TRBV12-3/TRBV12-4; J gene: TRBJ2-5; D gene: .; clone size: .; CDR3 DNA: TGTGCCAGCAGTTCGGGCACCCTCATGGAGGAGACCCAGTACTTC; CDR3 protein: CASSSGTLMEETQYF
V gene: TRBV5-6; J gene: TRBJ2-1; D gene: TRBD2; clone size: .; CDR3 DNA: TGTGCCAGCAGCTTGGGACTAGCGGGAGAAATTCGACTCTTC; CDR3 protein: CASSLGLAGEIRLF
V gene: TRBV9; J gene: TRBJ2-3; D gene: TRBD2; clone size: few; CDR3 DNA: TGTGCCAGCAGCGTAGGGGCGGGAGTGATAGATACGCAGTATTTT; CDR3 protein: CASSVGAGVIDTQYF
V gene: TRBV29-1; J gene: TRBJ1-3; D gene: .; clone size: .; CDR3 DNA: TGCAGCGTCACGATGGCTGGAAACACCATATATTTT; CDR3 protein: CSVTMAGNTIYF
V gene: TRBV20-1; J gene: TRBJ2-5; D gene: .; clone size: .; CDR3 DNA: TGCAGTGCTCTTGACAGACAGTCCCAGTACTTC; CDR3 protein: CSALDRQSQYF
V gene: TRBV6-5; J gene: TRBJ1-1; D gene: .; clone size: .; CDR3 DNA: TGTGCCAGCAGAGAGACCCCCCGGGTACAGGCTGAAGCTTTCTTT; CDR3 protein: CASRETPRVQAEAFF
V gene: TRBV12-3/TRBV12-4; J gene: TRBJ2-2; D gene: .; clone size: few; CDR3 DNA: TGTGCCAGCAGTCCAGGGGCTATAAACACCGGGGAGCTGTTTTTT; CDR3 protein: CASSPGAINTGELFF
V gene: TRBV9; J gene: TRBJ1-6; D gene: .; clone size: .; CDR3 DNA: TGTGCCAGCAGCCCCCTTCCGGAAAATTCACCCCTCCACTTT; CDR3 protein: CASSPLPENSPLHF
V gene: TRBV11-2; J gene: TRBJ2-5; D gene: .; clone size: few; CDR3 DNA: TGTGCCAGCAGCTTGAGACTCCAAGAGACCCAGTACTTC; CDR3 protein: CASSLRLQETQYF
V gene: TRBV12-3/TRBV12-4; J gene: TRBJ2-6; D gene: .; clone size: many; CDR3 DNA: TGTGCCAGCAGTTTAGTACGGTCCGGGGCTGGGGCCAACGTCCTGACTTTC; CDR3 protein: CASSLVRSGAGANVLTF
V gene: TRBV7-3; J gene: TRBJ2-3; D gene: TRBD2; clone size: once; CDR3 DNA: TGTGCCAGCAGCTTACTCAGCGGGAGATCAGATACGCAGTATTTT; CDR3 protein: CASSLLSGRSDTQYF
V gene: TRBV28; J gene: TRBJ2-7; D gene: .; clone size: few; CDR3 DNA: TGTGCCAGCATTGGCCACGAGCAGTACTTC; CDR3 protein: CASIGHEQYF
V gene: TRBV13; J gene: TRBJ2-3; D gene: .; clone size: few; CDR3 DNA: TGTGCCAGCAGCTTAGCAGGGACGAATACGCAGTATTTT; CDR3 protein: CASSLAGTNTQYF
V gene: TRBV5-6; J gene: TRBJ2-2; D gene: TRBD2; clone size: .; CDR3 DNA: TGTGCCAGCACCTCCTCTGTCGGGAGGGTGACCGGGGAGCTGTTTTTT; CDR3 protein: CASTSSVGRVTGELFF
V gene: TRBV19; J gene: TRBJ2-7; D gene: TRBD1; clone size: .; CDR3 DNA: TGTGCCACCTCGACAGGGTTATACGAGCAGTACTTC; CDR3 protein: CATSTGLYEQYF
V gene: TRBV5-1; J gene: TRBJ2-1; D gene: .; clone size: .; CDR3 DNA: TGCGCCAGCAGCGTCAGGGCCCCCAATGAGCAGTTCTTC; CDR3 protein: CASSVRAPNEQFF
V gene: TRBV12-3/TRBV12-4; J gene: TRBJ1-5; D gene: .; clone size: .; CDR3 DNA: TGTGCCAGCAGTTCCATGGGAACTAGCAATCAGCCCCAGCATTTT; CDR3 protein: CASSSMGTSNQPQHF
V gene: TRBV20-1; J gene: TRBJ1-5; D gene: .; clone size: .; CDR3 DNA: TGCAGTGCTAGAGAAGGGACAAAACATAGCAATCAGCCCCAGCATTTT; CDR3 protein: CSAREGTKHSNQPQHF
V gene: TRBV5-1; J gene: TRBJ1-1; D gene: .; clone size: .; CDR3 DNA: TGCGCCAGCAGCTCGACACCAAACACTGAAGTTTTCTTT; CDR3 protein: CASSSTPNTEVFF
V gene: TRBV7-9; J gene: TRBJ2-2; D gene: .; clone size: .; CDR3 DNA: TGTGCCAGCATCCCTGCTGGGTTCCGGGAGCTGTTTTTT; CDR3 protein: CASIPAGFRELFF
V gene: TRBV27; J gene: TRBJ2-4; D gene: .; clone size: few; CDR3 DNA: TGTGCCAGCAGTTTATCTTCCCCCCACTTTCAGTACTTC; CDR3 protein: CASSLSSPHFQYF
V gene: TRBV6-1; J gene: TRBJ2-7; D gene: TRBD2; clone size: .; CDR3 DNA: TGTGCCAGCAGTCCACGTGAACTAGCGAGATCATACGAGCAGTACTTC; CDR3 protein: CASSPRELARSYEQYF
V gene: TRBV4-2; J gene: TRBJ2-1; D gene: .; clone size: few; CDR3 DNA: TGTGCCAGCAGCCAAGAGCCGGCTATGGCGGGTCTGGACAACAATGAGCAGTTCTTC; CDR3 protein: CASSQEPAMAGLDNNEQFF